Each of the 9 T cell receptor beta chains below was sequenced from the same sample in a study of cytomegalovirus exposure and HLA in healthy donors. PCR involved 60 Vbeta and 13 Jbeta primers. Here immunoSEQ multiplex PCR was the method, and the copy in TCRdb shows in-frame clones only, minus some. The table records around 90,000 clones, less than 65% of them present only once. The sample taken for sequencing was PBMCs. These receptors all come from a woman in her 30s in good health and CMV-seropositive.

The chain combines TRBV7-2 with TRBJ1-2; D may be TRBD1 (5 bases). V was cut by 3 bases and J by 0 bases, with 14 bases left in between. This CDR3 contains 16 residues. From germline, CDR1 is SGHTA and CDR2 FQGNSA. DNA of the CDR3: TGTGCCAGCAGCTTGGCCATCTGGGGGGCTAACTATGGCTACACCTTC. The encoded protein is CASSLAIWGANYGYTF.

Notes on this clone: This CDR3 fails to terminate in the conserved phenylalanine or tryptophan, so it likely reflects a read error. The rearrangement joins TRBV19 to TRBJ1-2, with D unclear. V was clipped by 6 bases and J by 2 bases, with 16 bases between them. The CDR3 consists of 15 residues. The germline CDR1 and CDR2 sequences are LNHDA and SQIVND (reference sequence). The CDR3 DNA reads TGTGCCAGTAGGCGGCCACAACAACCGAACTATGGCTACACCCTC. It specifies CASRRPQQPNYGYTL.

The chain links TRBV6-5 to TRBJ1-1, with TRBD1 as a possible D gene (6 bases). The CDR3 has 14 residues. CDR1 MNHEY and CDR2 SVGAGI come from the germline V gene. V gave up 6 bases and J gave up 4 bases, with 15 bases separating them. As DNA, the CDR3 is TGTGCCAGCAGAATCGCAGGGGATGTCACTGAAGCTTTCTTT. Protein product: CASRIAGDVTEAFF.

The rearrangement joins TRBV5-1 to TRBJ1-2, with 7 bases fitting TRBD1. CDR1 and CDR2 from the germline V gene are SGHRS and YFSETQ. The V segment lost 5 bases and the J segment 5 bases; nucleotides outside the gene matches: 15. The CDR3 is 16 amino acids. DNA for the CDR3: TGCGCCAGCAGTTTAGAAGGGACAGTTCTTTTATATGGCTACACCTTC. Translation: CASSLEGTVLLYGYTF.

V usage is TRBV23-1 and J usage is TRBJ1-1; unclear D gene. TRBV23-1 falls under the ORF class, with uncertain function. The CDR3 loop spans 12 amino acids. Trimming removed 5 bases at V and 3 bases at J, with 7 bases between. CDR3 in amino acids: CASSSLYTEAFF. CDR3 coding DNA: TGCGCCAGCAGTTCTCTGTACACTGAAGCTTTCTTT.

The V call is TRBV7-2, the J call TRBJ2-5, with D possibly being TRBD1 (5 bases). Trimming removed 3 bases at V and 4 bases at J, with 9 bases between. The CDR3 spans 13 residues. Germline CDR1 reads SGHTA; CDR2 reads FQGNSA. CDR3 sequence: CASSLGRVETQYF. CDR3 nucleotides: TGTGCCAGCAGCTTGGGCAGGGTAGAGACCCAGTACTTC.

The genes are TRBV19 and TRBJ1-5; 12 bases are a match to TRBD1. The CDR3 has 18 residues. Trimming cost V 10 bases and J 4 bases; bases outside gene matches: 17. Germline values: CDR1 LNHDA, CDR2 SQIVND (reference sequence). The chain's CDR3 is CATHPGDRGRPWNQPQHF. CDR3 DNA sequence: TGTGCCACCCACCCTGGGGACAGGGGGCGTCCCTGGAATCAGCCCCAGCATTTT.

As to this clone: One junction end does not reproduce the germline sequence, and a read error may be involved. The chain links TRBV6-6 to TRBJ1-1; 9 bases match TRBD1. This CDR3 is built from 14 residues. CDR1 and CDR2 from the germline V gene are MNHNY and SVGAGI (reference sequence). CDR3 residues: CAGRYRTGDTEAFF. In nucleotides, the CDR3 is TGTGCCGGCAGATATCGGACAGGGGACACTGAAGCTTTCTTT.

The genes are TRBV7-2 and TRBJ2-1; D might be TRBD2 (7 bases). The CDR3 has 15 residues. The germline V gene encodes CDR1 SGHTA and CDR2 FQGNSA. Trimming removed 6 bases at V and 6 bases at J, with 18 bases between. The CDR3 nucleotides are TGTGCCAGCAGAAGAGGGGGGGCTGGATCCAATGAGCAGTTCTTC. Translation gives CASRRGGAGSNEQFF.